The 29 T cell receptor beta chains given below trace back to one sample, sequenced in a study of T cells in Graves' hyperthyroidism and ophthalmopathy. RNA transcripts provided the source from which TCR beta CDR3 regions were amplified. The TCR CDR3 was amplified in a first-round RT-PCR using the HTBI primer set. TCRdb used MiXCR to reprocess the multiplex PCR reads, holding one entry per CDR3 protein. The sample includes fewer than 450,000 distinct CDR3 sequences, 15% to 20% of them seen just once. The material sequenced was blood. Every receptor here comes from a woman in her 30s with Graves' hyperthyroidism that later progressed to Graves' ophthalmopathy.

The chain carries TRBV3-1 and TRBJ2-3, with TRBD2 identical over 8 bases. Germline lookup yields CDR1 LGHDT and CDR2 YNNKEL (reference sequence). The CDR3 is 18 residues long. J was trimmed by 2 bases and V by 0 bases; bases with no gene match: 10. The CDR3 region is CASSQDRQGGGTTDTQYF. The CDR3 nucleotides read TGTGCCAGCAGCCAAGATCGGCAAGGCGGGGGGACCACAGATACGCAGTATTTT.

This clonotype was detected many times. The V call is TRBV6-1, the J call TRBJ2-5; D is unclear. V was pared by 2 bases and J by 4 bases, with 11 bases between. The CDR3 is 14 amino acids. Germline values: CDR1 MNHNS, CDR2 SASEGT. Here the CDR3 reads CASSERFNSETQYF. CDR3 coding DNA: TGTGCCAGCAGTGAACGGTTCAATTCAGAGACCCAGTACTTC.

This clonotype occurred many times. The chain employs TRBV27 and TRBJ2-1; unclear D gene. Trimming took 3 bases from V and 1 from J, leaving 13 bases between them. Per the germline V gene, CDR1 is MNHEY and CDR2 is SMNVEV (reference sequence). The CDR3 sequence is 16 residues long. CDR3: CASSFAVLGSYNEQFF. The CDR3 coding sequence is TGTGCCAGCAGTTTTGCTGTCCTGGGGTCCTACAATGAGCAGTTCTTC.

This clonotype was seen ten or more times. In DNA form, the CDR3 reads TGTGCCAGCAGCCCGGGACTAGTTGGGGGGAATGAGCAGTTCTTC. It codes for CASSPGLVGGNEQFF. V and J are TRBV7-8 and TRBJ2-1; 8 bases map to TRBD2. The V and J ends lost 5 bases and 7 bases, in that order; junction bases with no gene match: 10. Germline V gene data show CDR1 as SGHVS and CDR2 as FQNEAQ. The CDR3 runs to 15 residues. Using reference TRBV7-8 and TRBJ2-1 for the parts outside the CDR3, the full variable domain is GAGVSQSPRYKVAKRGQDVALRCDPISGHVSLFWYQQALGQGPEFLTYFQNEAQLDKSGLPSDRFFAERPEGSVSTLKIQRTQQEDSAVYLCASSPGLVGGNEQFFGPGTRLTVL.

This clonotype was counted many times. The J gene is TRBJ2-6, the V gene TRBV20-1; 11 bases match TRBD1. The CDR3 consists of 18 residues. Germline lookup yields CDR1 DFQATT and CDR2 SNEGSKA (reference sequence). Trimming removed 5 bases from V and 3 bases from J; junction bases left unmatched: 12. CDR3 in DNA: TGCAGTGCTCCAACGACGGGACAGGGGGAAGGTGGGGCCAACGTCCTGACTTTC. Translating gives CSAPTTGQGEGGANVLTF.

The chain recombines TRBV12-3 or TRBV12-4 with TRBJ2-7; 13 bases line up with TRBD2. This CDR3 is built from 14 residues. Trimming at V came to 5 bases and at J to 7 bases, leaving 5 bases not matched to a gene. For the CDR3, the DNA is TGTGCCAGCAGTCCACTAGCGGGAGGGCGAGAGCAGTACTTC. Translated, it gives CASSPLAGGREQYF.

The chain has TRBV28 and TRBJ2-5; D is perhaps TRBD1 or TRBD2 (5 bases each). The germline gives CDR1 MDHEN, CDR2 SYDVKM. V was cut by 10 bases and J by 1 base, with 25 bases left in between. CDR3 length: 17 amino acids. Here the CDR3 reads CAIKGRTWGKRQETQYF. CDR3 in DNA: TGTGCCATAAAGGGCCGGACGTGGGGGAAACGCCAAGAGACCCAGTACTTC.

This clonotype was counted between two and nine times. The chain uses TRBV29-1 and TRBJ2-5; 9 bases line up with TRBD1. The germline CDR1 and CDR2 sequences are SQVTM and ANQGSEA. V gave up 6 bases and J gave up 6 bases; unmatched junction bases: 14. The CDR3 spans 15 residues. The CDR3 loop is CSVVTGGEGWQTQYF. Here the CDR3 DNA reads TGCAGCGTAGTTACAGGGGGCGAGGGGTGGCAGACCCAGTACTTC.

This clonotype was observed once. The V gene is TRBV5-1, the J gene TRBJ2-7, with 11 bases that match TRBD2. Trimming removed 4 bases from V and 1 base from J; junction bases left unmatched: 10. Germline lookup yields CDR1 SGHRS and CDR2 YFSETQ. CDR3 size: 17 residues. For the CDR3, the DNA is TGCGCCAGCAGCCCAGCCCCACTAGCGGGAGCTTCCTACGAGCAGTACTTC. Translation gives CASSPAPLAGASYEQYF. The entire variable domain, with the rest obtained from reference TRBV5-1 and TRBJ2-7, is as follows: KAGVTQTPRYLIKTRGQQVTLSCSPISGHRSVSWYQQTPGQGLQFLFEYFSETQRNKGNFPGRFSGRQFSNSRSEMNVSTLELGDSALYLCASSPAPLAGASYEQYFGPGTRLTVT.

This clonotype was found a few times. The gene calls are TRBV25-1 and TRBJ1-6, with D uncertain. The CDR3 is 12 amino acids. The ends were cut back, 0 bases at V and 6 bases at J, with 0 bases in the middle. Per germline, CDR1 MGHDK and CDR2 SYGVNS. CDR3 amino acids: CASSEYNSPLHF. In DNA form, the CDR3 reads TGTGCCAGCAGTGAATATAATTCACCCCTCCACTTT.

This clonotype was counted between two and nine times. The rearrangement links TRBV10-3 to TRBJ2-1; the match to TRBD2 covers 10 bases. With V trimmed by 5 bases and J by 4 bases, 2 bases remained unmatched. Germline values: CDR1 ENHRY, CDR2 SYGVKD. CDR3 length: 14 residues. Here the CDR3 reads CAISLAGAYNEQFF. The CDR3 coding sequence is TGTGCCATCAGTCTAGCGGGAGCTTACAATGAGCAGTTCTTC.

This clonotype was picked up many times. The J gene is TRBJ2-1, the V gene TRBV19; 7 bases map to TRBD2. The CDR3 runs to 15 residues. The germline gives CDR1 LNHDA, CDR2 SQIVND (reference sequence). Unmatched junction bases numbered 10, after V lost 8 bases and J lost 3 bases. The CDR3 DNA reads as TGTGCCAGTCGATCGGCAAGCGGGGACTACAATGAGCAGTTCTTC. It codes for CASRSASGDYNEQFF.

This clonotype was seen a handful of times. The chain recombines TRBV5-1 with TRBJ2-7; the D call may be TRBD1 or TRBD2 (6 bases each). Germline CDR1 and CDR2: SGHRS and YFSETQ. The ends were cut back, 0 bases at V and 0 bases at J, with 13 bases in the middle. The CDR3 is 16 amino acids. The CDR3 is CASSLAVGGISYEQYF. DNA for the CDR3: TGCGCCAGCAGCTTGGCCGTCGGGGGCATCTCCTACGAGCAGTACTTC. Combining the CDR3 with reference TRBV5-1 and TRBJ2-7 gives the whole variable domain KAGVTQTPRYLIKTRGQQVTLSCSPISGHRSVSWYQQTPGQGLQFLFEYFSETQRNKGNFPGRFSGRQFSNSRSEMNVSTLELGDSALYLCASSLAVGGISYEQYFGPGTRLTVT.

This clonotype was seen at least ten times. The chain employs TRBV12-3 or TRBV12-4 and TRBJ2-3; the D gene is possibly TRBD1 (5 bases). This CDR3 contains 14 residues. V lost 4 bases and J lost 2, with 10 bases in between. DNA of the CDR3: TGTGCCAGCAGTTCTAGGGGTAACACAGATACGCAGTATTTT. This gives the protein CASSSRGNTDTQYF.

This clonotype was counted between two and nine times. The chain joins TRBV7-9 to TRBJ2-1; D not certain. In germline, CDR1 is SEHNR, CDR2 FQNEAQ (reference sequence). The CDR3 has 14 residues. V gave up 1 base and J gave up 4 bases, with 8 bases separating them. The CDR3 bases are TGTGCCAGCAGCTTAGAGACGGAATACAATGAGCAGTTCTTC. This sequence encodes CASSLETEYNEQFF.

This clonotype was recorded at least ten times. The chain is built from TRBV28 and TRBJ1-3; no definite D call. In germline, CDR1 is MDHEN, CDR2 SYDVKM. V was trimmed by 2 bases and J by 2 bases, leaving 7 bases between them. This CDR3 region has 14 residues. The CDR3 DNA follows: TGTGCCAGCAGTTTAAAGTTGACTGGAAACACCATATATTTT. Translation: CASSLKLTGNTIYF. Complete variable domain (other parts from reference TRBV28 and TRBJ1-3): DVKVTQSSRYLVKRTGEKVFLECVQDMDHENMFWYRQDPGLGLRLIYFSYDVKMKEKGDIPEGYSVSREKKERFSLILESASTNQTSMYLCASSLKLTGNTIYFGEGSWLTVV.

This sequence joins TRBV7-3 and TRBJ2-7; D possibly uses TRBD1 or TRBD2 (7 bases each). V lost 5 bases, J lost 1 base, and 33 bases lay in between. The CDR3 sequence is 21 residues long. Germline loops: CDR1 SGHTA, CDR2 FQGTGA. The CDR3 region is CASSLCGTAYSTSASSYEQYF. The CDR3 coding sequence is TGTGCCAGCAGCCTATGTGGGACAGCATATTCTACTAGCGCATCTTCCTACGAGCAGTACTTC. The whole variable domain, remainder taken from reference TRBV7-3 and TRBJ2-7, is GAGVSQTPSNKVTEKGKYVELRCDPISGHTALYWYRQSLGQGPEFLIYFQGTGAADDSGLPNDRFFAVRPEGSVSTLKIQRTERGDSAVYLCASSLCGTAYSTSASSYEQYFGPGTRLTVT.

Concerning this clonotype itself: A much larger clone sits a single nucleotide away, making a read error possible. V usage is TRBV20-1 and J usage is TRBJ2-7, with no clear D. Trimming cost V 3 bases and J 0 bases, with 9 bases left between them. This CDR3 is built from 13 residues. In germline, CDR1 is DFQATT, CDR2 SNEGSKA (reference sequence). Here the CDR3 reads CSASGSISYEQYF. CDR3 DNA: TGCAGTGCTAGCGGATCCATCTCCTACGAGCAGTACTTC.

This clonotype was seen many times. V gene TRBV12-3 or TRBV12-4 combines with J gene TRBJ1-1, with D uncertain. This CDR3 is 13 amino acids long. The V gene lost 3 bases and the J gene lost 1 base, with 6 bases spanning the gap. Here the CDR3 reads CASSFRENTEAFF. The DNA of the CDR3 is TGTGCCAGCAGTTTTAGGGAGAACACTGAAGCTTTCTTT.

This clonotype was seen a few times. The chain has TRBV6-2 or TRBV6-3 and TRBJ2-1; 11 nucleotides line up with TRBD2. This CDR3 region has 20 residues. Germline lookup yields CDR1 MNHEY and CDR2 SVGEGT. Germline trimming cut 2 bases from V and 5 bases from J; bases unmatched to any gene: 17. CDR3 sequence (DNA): TGTGCCAGCAGTTACCCGGGAAAACTAGCGGGAGTTCTGTTTGACAATGAGCAGTTCTTC. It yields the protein CASSYPGKLAGVLFDNEQFF.

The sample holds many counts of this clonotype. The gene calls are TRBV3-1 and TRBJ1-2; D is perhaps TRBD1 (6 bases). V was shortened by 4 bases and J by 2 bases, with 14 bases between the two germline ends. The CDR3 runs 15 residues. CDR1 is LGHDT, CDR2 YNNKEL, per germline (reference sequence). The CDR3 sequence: CASSLSGGANYGYTF. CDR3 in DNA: TGTGCCAGCAGCCTGTCCGGGGGGGCGAACTATGGCTACACCTTC. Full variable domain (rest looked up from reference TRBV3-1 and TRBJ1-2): DTAVSQTPKYLVTQMGNDKSIKCEQNLGHDTMYWYKQDSKKFLKIMFSYNNKELIINETVPNRFSPKSPDKAHLNLHINSLELGDSAVYFCASSLSGGANYGYTFGSGTRLTVV.

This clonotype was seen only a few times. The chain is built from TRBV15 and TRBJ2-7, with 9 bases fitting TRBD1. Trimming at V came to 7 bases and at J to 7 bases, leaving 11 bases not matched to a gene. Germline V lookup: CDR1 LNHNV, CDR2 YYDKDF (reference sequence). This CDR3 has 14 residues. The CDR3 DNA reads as TGTGCCACCACCCAGGACAGGGGACCTCGGGAGCAGTACTTC. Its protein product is CATTQDRGPREQYF. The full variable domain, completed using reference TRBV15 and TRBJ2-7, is DAMVIQNPRYQVTQFGKPVTLSCSQTLNHNVMYWYQQKSSQAPKLLFHYYDKDFNNEADTPDNFQSRRPNTSFCFLDIRSPGLGDTAMYLCATTQDRGPREQYFGPGTRLTVT.

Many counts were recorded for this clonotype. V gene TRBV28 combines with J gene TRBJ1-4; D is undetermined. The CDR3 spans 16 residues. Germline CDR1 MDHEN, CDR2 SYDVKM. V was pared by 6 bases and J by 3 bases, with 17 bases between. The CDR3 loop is CASSKNYVEANEKLFF. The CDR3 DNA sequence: TGTGCCAGCAGCAAAAATTATGTGGAGGCTAATGAAAAACTGTTTTTT. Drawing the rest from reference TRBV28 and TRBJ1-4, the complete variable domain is DVKVTQSSRYLVKRTGEKVFLECVQDMDHENMFWYRQDPGLGLRLIYFSYDVKMKEKGDIPEGYSVSREKKERFSLILESASTNQTSMYLCASSKNYVEANEKLFFGSGTQLSVL.

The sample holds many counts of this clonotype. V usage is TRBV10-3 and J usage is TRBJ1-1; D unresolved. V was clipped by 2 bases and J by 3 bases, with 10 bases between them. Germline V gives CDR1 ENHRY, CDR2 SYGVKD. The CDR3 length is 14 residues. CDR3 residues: CAISEAGGYTEAFF. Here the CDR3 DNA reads TGTGCCATCAGTGAGGCCGGCGGGTACACTGAAGCTTTCTTT.

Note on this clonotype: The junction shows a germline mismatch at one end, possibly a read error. Written as DNA, the CDR3 is TGTGCCAACAGCCAAGCGGGCCTCGAGCAGTACTTC. It specifies CANSQAGLEQYF. The chain has TRBV3-1 and TRBJ2-7, with a tentative D call TRBD2 (6 bases). The CDR3 runs to 12 residues. Germline V gene sequence: CDR1 LGHDT, CDR2 YNNKEL (reference sequence).

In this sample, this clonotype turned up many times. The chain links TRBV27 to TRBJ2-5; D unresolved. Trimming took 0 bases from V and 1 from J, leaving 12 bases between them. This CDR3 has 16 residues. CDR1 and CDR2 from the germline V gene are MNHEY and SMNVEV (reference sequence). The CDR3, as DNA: TGTGCCAGCAGTTTATCAGCGAGAGACGCCCAAGAGACCCAGTACTTC. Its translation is CASSLSARDAQETQYF.

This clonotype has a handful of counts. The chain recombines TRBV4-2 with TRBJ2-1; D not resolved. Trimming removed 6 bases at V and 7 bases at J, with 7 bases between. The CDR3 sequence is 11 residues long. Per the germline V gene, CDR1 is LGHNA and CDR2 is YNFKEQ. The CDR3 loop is CASRDANEQFF. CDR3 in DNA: TGTGCCAGCAGAGATGCGAATGAGCAGTTCTTC.

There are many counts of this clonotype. The CDR3 nucleotides read TGCAGTGCTAGAGATACCGGGACGTCGTGGGGGGAGCTGTTTTTT. Translation gives CSARDTGTSWGELFF. The chain is built from TRBV20-1 and TRBJ2-2, with D perhaps being TRBD1 or TRBD2 (5 bases each). With 0 bases removed from V and 8 bases from J, the gap between germline ends came to 16 bases. Germline CDR1 is DFQATT and CDR2 is SNEGSKA (reference sequence). This CDR3 region has 15 residues.

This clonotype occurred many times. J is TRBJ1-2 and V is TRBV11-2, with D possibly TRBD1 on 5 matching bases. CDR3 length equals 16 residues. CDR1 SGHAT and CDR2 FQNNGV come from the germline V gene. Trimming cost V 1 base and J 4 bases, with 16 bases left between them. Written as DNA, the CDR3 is TGTGCCAGCAGCTTAGCATTTCGGGGCCCCCTCTATGGCTACACCTTC. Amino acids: CASSLAFRGPLYGYTF.